This T cell receptor beta chain was identified in a study of blood T cell repertoires in COVID-19. Across the study: COVID-19 samples from acute and convalescent phases originated in the United States, Italy and Spain.

Per germline, CDR1 SGHNT and CDR2 YENEEA. The CDR3 covers 14 residues. The ends were cut back, 5 bases at V and 0 bases at J, with 11 bases in the middle. In the authors' methods: Amplification from reference gene primers served as the basis for estimated nucleated cell counts. This table comes from immunoSEQ multiplex PCR, and its TCRdb copy is limited to in-frame clones, with some not included. V and J calls plus clone size are reproduced from that table; the DNA served to infer D and trimming. The table shows tens of thousands of clones, with around 85% occurring only once. This clonotype originated in a woman at least 80 years old with COVID-19, enrolled during active disease. The sample comprised peripheral blood. The V gene is TRBV11-3, the J gene TRBJ2-7; TRBD2 is a possible D gene (5 bases). The CDR3 sequence is CASSRSGISYEQYF. The CDR3 nucleotides are TGTGCCAGCAGCAGAAGCGGTATCTCCTACGAGCAGTACTTC.